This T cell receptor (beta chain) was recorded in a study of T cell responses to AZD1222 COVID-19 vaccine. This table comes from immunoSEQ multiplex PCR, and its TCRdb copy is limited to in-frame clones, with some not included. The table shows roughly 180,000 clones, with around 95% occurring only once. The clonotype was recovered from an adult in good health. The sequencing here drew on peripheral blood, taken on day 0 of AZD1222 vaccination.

The CDR3 DNA sequence: TGTGCCAGCAGCTTAGGAGGGGTGGACTCACCCCTCCACTTT. This codes for CASSLGGVDSPLHF. The gene calls are TRBV7-3 and TRBJ1-6; D is perhaps TRBD1 (5 bases). With 2 bases removed from V and 10 bases from J, the gap between germline ends came to 12 bases. In germline, CDR1 is SGHTA, CDR2 FQGTGA. The CDR3 consists of 14 residues.